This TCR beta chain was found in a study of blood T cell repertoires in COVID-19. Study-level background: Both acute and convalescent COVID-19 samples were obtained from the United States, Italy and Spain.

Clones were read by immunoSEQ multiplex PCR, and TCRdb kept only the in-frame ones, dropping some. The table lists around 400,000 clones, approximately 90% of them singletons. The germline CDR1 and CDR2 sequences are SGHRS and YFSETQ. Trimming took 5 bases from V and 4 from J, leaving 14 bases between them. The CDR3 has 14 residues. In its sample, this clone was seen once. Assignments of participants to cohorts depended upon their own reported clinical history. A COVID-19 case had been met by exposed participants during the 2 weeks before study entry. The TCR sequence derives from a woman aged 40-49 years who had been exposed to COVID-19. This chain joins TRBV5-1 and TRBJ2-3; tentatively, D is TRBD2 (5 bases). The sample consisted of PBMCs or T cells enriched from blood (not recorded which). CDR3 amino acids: CASRGGPEADTQYF. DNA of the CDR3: TGCGCCAGCAGGGGCGGGCCGGAGGCAGATACGCAGTATTTT.